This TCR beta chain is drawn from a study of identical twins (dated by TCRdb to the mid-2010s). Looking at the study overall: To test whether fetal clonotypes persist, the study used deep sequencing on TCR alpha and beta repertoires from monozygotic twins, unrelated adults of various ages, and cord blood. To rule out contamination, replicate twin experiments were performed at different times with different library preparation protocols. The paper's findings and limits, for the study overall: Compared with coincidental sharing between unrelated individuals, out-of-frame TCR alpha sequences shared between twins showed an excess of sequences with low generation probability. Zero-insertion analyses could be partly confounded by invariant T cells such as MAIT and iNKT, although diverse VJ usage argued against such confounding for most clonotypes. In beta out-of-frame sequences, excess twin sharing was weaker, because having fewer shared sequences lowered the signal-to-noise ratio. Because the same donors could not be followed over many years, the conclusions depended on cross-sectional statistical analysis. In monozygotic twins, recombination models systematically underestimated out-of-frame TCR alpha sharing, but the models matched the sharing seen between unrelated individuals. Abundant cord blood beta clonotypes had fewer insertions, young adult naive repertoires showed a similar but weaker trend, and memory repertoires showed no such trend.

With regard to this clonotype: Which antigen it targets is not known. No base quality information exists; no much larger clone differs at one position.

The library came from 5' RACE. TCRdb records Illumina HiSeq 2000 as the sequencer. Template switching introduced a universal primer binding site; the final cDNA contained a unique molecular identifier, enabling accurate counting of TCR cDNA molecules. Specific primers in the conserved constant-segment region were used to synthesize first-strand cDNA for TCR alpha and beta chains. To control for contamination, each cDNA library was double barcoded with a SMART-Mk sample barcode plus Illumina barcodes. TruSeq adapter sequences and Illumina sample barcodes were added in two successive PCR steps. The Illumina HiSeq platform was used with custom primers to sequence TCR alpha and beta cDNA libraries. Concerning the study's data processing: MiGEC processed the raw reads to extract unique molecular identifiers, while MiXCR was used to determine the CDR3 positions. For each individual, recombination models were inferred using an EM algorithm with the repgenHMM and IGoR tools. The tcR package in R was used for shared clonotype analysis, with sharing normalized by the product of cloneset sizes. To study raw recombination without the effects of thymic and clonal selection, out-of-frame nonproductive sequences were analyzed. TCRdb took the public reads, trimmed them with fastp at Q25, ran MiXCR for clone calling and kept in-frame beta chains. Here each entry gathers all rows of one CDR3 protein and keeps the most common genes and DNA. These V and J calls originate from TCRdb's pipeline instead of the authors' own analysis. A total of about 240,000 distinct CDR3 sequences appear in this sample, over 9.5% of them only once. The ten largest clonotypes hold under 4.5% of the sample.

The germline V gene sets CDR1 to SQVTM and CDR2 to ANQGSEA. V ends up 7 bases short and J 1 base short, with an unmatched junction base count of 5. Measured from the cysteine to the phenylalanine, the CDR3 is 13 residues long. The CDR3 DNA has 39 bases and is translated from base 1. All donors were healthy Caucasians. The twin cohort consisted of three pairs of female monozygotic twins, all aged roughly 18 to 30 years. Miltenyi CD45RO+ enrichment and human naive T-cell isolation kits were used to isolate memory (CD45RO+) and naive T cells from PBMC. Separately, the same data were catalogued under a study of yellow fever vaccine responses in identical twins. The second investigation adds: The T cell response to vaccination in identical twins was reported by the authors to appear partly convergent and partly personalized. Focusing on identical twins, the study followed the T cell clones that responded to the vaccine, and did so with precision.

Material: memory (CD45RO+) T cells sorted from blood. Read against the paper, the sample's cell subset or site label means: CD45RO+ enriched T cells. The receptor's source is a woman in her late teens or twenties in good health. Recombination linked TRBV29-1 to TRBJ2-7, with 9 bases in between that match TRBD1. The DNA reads TGCAGCGCGTTCGGGACAGGGTCCTACGAGCAGTACTTC. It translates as CSAFGTGSYEQYF.